Listed below are T cell receptor beta chains from one sample, sequenced in a study of blood T cell repertoires in COVID-19. TCRdb keeps only in-frame clones here, not all; method: immunoSEQ multiplex PCR. The table records roughly 340,000 clones, around 91% of them present only once. Sequencing used peripheral blood. The receptor set was obtained from a woman between 18 and 30 years old who had recovered from COVID-19. The CDR3 runs from the conserved cysteine through the conserved F or W. D genes are given only for firm matches. Clone size, where shown, is once, few, many, or a class for clones that have expanded.

NA,TRBV11-2,NA,TRBJ1-5,CASSFGLNSNQPQHF,TGTGCCAGCAGCTTTGGACTGAATAGCAATCAGCCCCAGCATTTT
NA,TRBV6-6,TRBD1,TRBJ2-5,CASSRRQGATETQYF,TGTGCCAGCAGCAGGAGACAGGGGGCTACGGAGACCCAGTACTTC
NA,TRBV6-4,NA,TRBJ2-3,CASSDGTGQDTQYF,TGTGCCAGCAGTGACGGTACAGGGCAAGATACGCAGTATTTT
once,TRBV11-2,TRBD2,TRBJ2-2,CASSLGLAGTGELFF,TGTGCCAGCAGCCTAGGACTAGCGGGAACCGGGGAGCTGTTTTTT
NA,TRBV21-1,NA,TRBJ2-1,CASSKEVGINEQFF,TGTGCCAGCAGCAAAGAGGTCGGGATCAATGAGCAGTTCTTC
NA,TRBV15,TRBD1,TRBJ1-5,CATSRATGGDQPQHF,TGTGCCACCAGCAGGGCGACAGGGGGGGATCAGCCCCAGCATTTT
NA,TRBV10-1,NA,TRBJ2-3,CASSVGQSTDTQYF,TGCGCCAGCAGTGTTGGACAGAGCACAGATACGCAGTATTTT
NA,TRBV5-5,NA,TRBJ1-2,CASSGFSRGVYGYTF,TGTGCCAGCAGCGGGTTCAGCAGGGGCGTTTATGGCTACACCTTC
NA,TRBV6-5,NA,TRBJ1-5,CASSFGRGSNQPQHF,TGTGCCAGCAGTTTCGGGAGGGGGAGCAATCAGCCCCAGCATTTT
NA,TRBV4-1,TRBD2,TRBJ2-3,CASSPRDYGITDTQYF,TGCGCCAGCAGCCCCCGGGACTATGGGATTACAGATACGCAGTATTTT
NA,TRBV7-8,TRBD2,TRBJ2-1,CASSASSGRADNEQFF,TGTGCCAGCAGCGCATCTAGCGGGAGAGCTGACAATGAGCAGTTCTTC
NA,TRBV5-6,TRBD1,TRBJ1-4,CASSQTGGVREKLFF,TGTGCCAGCAGTCAAACAGGGGGCGTGAGGGAAAAACTGTTTTTT
NA,TRBV27,NA,TRBJ1-5,CASSLSAGPTGHNQPQHF,TGTGCCAGCAGTCTATCGGCGGGTCCGACAGGCCATAATCAGCCCCAGCATTTT
NA,TRBV30,NA,TRBJ2-3,CAWSGLALSTDTQYF,TGTGCCTGGAGTGGTCTAGCGCTTAGCACAGATACGCAGTATTTT
once,TRBV6-6,NA,TRBJ1-3,CASSYRENTIYF,TGTGCCAGCAGTTACCGGGAAAACACCATATATTTT
NA,TRBV25-1,NA,TRBJ1-4,CASSEPQGTNEKLFF,TGTGCCAGCAGTGAACCTCAGGGAACTAATGAAAAACTGTTTTTT
NA,TRBV30,NA,TRBJ2-5,CAWSSGELGTQYF,TGTGCCTGGAGTTCGGGAGAGTTGGGGACCCAGTACTTC
NA,TRBV7-8,TRBD1,TRBJ2-6,CASSSLGWDSPSGANVLTF,TGTGCCAGCAGCTCGTTAGGGTGGGACAGCCCCTCTGGGGCCAACGTCCTGACTTTC
NA,TRBV3-1/TRBV3-2,NA,TRBJ2-5,CASSQRPLGGKETQYF,TGTGCCAGCAGCCAAAGACCCCTCGGGGGTAAAGAGACCCAGTACTTC
once,TRBV4-1,NA,TRBJ2-5,CASSQDLSQGRETQYF,TGCGCCAGCAGCCAAGATCTGAGCCAGGGGCGGGAGACCCAGTACTTC